This T cell receptor (beta chain) derives from a study of blood T cell repertoires in COVID-19. Overall study: Sites across the United States, Italy and Spain contributed samples from acute and convalescent COVID-19. PBMCs, B-cell-depleted T cells, or T cells provided the cDNA or gDNA that made up the material.

Per germline, CDR1 SGDLS and CDR2 YYNGEE. Trimming removed 0 bases from V and 0 bases from J, with 9 bases in between. The CDR3 covers 15 residues. Authors' methods: Amplified reference gene primers provided the basis for estimating nucleated cell counts. TCRdb keeps only in-frame clones here, not all; method: immunoSEQ multiplex PCR. The DNA gave D and trimming, while V, J and clone size come from that table. The table has under 200,000 clones, around 82% seen once. This clonotype originated in a human donor with acute or convalescent COVID-19. The donor label of this sample is uncertain. The specimen was peripheral blood. The chain recombines TRBV9 with TRBJ1-2; no reliable D call. CDR3 nucleotides: TGTGCCAGCAGCGTAGAGGGAGTACCTAACTATGGCTACACCTTC. This translates into CASSVEGVPNYGYTF. The complete variable domain, with remaining parts taken from reference TRBV9 and TRBJ1-2, reads DSGVTQTPKHLITATGQRVTLRCSPRSGDLSVYWYQQSLDQGLQFLIQYYNGEERAKGNILERFSAQQFPDLHSELNLSSLELGDSALYFCASSVEGVPNYGYTFGSGTRLTVV.